This T cell receptor (beta chain) came from a study of Ad26.COV2.S vaccination and SARS-CoV-2 variants. The treatment is: around 19 received Ad26.COV2.S at low or high dose, single or two shots; about 5 received placebo; per-sample allocation not given. Sampling occurred on day 63 after the first vaccine or placebo injection. Repertoires were generated with immunoSEQ multiplex PCR, while TCRdb's copy carries only in-frame clones and drops some. The table has roughly 300,000 clones, 88% seen once. CDR3 length: 16 amino acids. V gave up 5 bases and J gave up 3 bases; unmatched junction bases: 10. Germline V gene data show CDR1 as SGHTA and CDR2 as FQGTGA.

The sequenced sample was peripheral blood, obtained in a trial of Ad26.COV2.S vaccine versus placebo. This clonotype was sampled from a person aged 18-65 years who received the Ad26.COV2.S COVID-19 vaccine or a placebo. The rearrangement links TRBV7-3 to TRBJ2-1; TRBD1 matches at 7 bases. As DNA, the CDR3 is TGTGCCAGCAGCCCAACCCCGGACAGGCGCTACAATGAGCAGTTCTTC. This sequence encodes CASSPTPDRRYNEQFF. The full variable domain, rest sourced from reference TRBV7-3 and TRBJ2-1, is GAGVSQTPSNKVTEKGKYVELRCDPISGHTALYWYRQSLGQGPEFLIYFQGTGAADDSGLPNDRFFAVRPEGSVSTLKIQRTERGDSAVYLCASSPTPDRRYNEQFFGPGTRLTVL.